This T cell receptor beta chain was captured in a study of early stage breast cancer tumors. Regarding the study as a whole: Tumor and normal breast were distinguished via blood comparison in about 90% of the 16 patients. Compared with adjacent normal breast tissue, tumors showed roughly 2.5-fold greater T cell density and higher clonality.

The CDR3 length is 16 residues. Germline V gene sequence: CDR1 PRHDT, CDR2 FYEKMQ (reference sequence). V was pared by 5 bases and J by 6 bases, with 22 bases between. Blood replicates held 0.5 ug DNA, tumor or normal breast roughly 1.5 ug, two each. Libraries were prepared by immunoSEQ multiplex PCR; TCRdb keeps only in-frame clonotypes and omits some of them. Among tens of thousands of clones listed, about 73% were seen once. The table lists this clone with a few counts. Its antigen is currently unknown. The material sequenced was blood. The clonotype originates from a person aged 45 to 59 with breast cancer. This chain uses TRBV13 with TRBJ1-1; D not certain. This CDR3 reads CASSPTDGERLPEAFF. For the CDR3, the DNA is TGTGCCAGCAGCCCAACAGACGGGGAGAGGCTACCTGAAGCTTTCTTT. Variable domain in full (rest from reference TRBV13 and TRBJ1-1): AAGVIQSPRHLIKEKRETATLKCYPIPRHDTVYWYQQGPGQDPQFLISFYEKMQSDKGSIPDRFSAQQFSDYHSELNMSSLELGDSALYFCASSPTDGERLPEAFFGQGTRLTVV.